Listed here is a single T cell receptor (beta chain). Its antigen is still unknown. Primers: 60 Vbeta forward and 13 Jbeta reverse. Profiled with immunoSEQ multiplex PCR; TCRdb holds only in-frame clones, not every one. Of fewer than 250,000 clones listed, around 90% were seen once; the top ten hold more than 1%. The source of the sample is a study of cytomegalovirus exposure and HLA in healthy donors. Across the whole study: As released early, the data held about 85 million unique TCRs from HLA-typed donors. Study-level results: Accurate prediction of HLA-A and HLA-B alleles (for most subjects) was reportedly achieved from TCR beta sequences. Later analysis suggested links between common viral pathogens and several top significant clusters.

Germline values: CDR1 SEHNR, CDR2 FQNEAQ (reference sequence). V was shortened by 6 bases and J by 2 bases, with 17 bases between the two germline ends. The CDR3 totals 15 residues. The sample consisted of PBMCs. This rearrangement joins TRBV7-9 to TRBJ2-7; weak D call: TRBD2 (8 bases). This receptor was taken from a boy aged 2-9 years in good health and CMV-seronegative. CDR3: CASRRGLAGTYEQYF. The CDR3 coding sequence is TGTGCCAGCAGAAGGGGGCTAGCGGGCACCTACGAGCAGTACTTC. Complete variable domain (other parts from reference TRBV7-9 and TRBJ2-7): DTGVSQNPRHKITKRGQNVTFRCDPISEHNRLYWYRQTLGQGPEFLTYFQNEAQLEKSRLLSDRFSAERPKGSFSTLEIQRTEQGDSAMYLCASRRGLAGTYEQYFGPGTRLTVT.